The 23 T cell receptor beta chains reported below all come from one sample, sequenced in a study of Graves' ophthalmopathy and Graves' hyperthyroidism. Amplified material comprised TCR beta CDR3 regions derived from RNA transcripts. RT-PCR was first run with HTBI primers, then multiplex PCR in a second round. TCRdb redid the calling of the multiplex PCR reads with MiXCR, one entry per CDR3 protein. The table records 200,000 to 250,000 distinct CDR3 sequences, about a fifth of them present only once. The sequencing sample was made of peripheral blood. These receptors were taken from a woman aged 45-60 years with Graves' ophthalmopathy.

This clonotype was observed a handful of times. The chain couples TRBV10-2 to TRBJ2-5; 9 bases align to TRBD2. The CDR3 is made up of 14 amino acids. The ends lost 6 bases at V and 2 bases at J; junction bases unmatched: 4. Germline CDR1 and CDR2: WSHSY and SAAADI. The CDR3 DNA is TGCGCCAGCAGACATAGCGGGAGACAAGAGACCCAGTACTTC. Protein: CASRHSGRQETQYF.

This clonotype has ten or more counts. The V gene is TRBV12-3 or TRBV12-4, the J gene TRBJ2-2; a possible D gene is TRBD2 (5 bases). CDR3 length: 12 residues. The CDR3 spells CAGYRGTGELFF. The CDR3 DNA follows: TGTGCGGGGTACAGAGGGACCGGGGAGCTGTTTTTT.

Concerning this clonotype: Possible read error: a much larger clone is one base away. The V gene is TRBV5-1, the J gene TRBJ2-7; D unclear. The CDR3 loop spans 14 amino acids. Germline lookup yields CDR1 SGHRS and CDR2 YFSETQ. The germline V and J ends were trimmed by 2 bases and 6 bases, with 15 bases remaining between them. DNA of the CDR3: TGCGCCAGCAGCTTACGGATAGGTGGAAGCGAGCAGTACTTC. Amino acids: CASSLRIGGSEQYF. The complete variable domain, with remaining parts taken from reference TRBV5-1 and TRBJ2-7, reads KAGVTQTPRYLIKTRGQQVTLSCSPISGHRSVSWYQQTPGQGLQFLFEYFSETQRNKGNFPGRFSGRQFSNSRSEMNVSTLELGDSALYLCASSLRIGGSEQYFGPGTRLTVT.

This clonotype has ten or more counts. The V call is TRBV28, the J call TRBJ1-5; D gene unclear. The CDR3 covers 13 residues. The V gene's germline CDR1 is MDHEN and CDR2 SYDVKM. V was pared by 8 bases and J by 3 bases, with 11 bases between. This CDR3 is CASRAQNNQPQHF. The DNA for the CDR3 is TGTGCCAGCCGGGCTCAGAACAATCAGCCCCAGCATTTT.

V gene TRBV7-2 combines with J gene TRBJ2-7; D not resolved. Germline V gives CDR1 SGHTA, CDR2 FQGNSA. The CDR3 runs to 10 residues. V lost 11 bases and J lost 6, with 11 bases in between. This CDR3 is CAAPTSEQYF. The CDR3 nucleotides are TGTGCCGCCCCCACCAGCGAGCAGTACTTC.

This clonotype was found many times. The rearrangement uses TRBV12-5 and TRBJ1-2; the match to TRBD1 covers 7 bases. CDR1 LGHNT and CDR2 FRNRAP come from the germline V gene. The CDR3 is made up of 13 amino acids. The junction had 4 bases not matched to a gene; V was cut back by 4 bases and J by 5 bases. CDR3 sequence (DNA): TGTGCTAGTGGTTCGGGGACAGTTTATGGCTACACCTTC. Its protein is CASGSGTVYGYTF.

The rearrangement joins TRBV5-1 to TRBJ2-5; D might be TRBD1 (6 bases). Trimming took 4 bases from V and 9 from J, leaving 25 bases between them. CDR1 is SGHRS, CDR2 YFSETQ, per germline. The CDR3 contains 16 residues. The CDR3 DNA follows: TGCGCCAGCAGCAACAGGGATTTAAGGGAGAAAAAGGCCCAGTACTTC. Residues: CASSNRDLREKKAQYF.

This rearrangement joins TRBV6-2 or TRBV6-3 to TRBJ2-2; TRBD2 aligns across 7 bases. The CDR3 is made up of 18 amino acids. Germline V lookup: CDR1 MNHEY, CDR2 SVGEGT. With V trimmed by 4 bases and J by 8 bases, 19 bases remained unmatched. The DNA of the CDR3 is TGTGCCAGCAGTTTGATGGGGTATGGCGGGAGCCGTCGGGGGGAGCTGTTTTTT. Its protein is CASSLMGYGGSRRGELFF.

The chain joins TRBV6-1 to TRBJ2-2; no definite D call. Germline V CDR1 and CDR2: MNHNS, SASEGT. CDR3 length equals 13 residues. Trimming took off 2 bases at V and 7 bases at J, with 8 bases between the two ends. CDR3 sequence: CASSEHGIGELFF. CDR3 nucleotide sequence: TGTGCCAGCAGTGAACATGGCATCGGGGAGCTGTTTTTT.

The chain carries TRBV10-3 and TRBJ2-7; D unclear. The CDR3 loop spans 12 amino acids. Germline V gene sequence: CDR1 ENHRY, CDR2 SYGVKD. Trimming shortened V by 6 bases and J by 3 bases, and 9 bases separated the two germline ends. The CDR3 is CAISDVGYEQYF. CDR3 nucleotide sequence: TGTGCCATCAGCGACGTGGGCTACGAGCAGTACTTC.

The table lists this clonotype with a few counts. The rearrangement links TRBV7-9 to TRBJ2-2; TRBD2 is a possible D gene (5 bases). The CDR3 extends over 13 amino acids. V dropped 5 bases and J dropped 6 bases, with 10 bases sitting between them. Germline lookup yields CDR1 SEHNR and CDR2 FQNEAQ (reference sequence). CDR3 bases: TGTGCCAGCAGCGAGAGGGTTCCCGGGGAGCTGTTTTTT. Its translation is CASSERVPGELFF. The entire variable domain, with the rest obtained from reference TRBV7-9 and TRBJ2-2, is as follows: DTGVSQNPRHKITKRGQNVTFRCDPISEHNRLYWYRQTLGQGPEFLTYFQNEAQLEKSRLLSDRFSAERPKGSFSTLEIQRTEQGDSAMYLCASSERVPGELFFGEGSRLTVL.

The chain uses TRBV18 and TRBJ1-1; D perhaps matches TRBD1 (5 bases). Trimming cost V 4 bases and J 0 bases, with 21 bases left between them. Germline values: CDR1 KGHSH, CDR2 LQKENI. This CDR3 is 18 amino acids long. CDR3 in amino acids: CASSLTKPGGRLNTEAFF. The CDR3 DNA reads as TGTGCCAGCTCACTCACCAAGCCGGGGGGAAGACTGAACACTGAAGCTTTCTTT.

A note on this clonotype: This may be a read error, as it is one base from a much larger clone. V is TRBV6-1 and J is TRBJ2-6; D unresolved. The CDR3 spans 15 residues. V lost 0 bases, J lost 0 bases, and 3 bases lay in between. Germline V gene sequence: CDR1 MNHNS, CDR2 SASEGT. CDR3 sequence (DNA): TGTGCCAGCAGTGAAGCGAACTCTGGGGCCAACGTCCTGACTTTC. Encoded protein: CASSEANSGANVLTF.

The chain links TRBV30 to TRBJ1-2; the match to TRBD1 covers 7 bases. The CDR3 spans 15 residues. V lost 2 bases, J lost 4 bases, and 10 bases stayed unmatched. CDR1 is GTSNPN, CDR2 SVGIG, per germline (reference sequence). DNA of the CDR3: TGTGCCTGGAGTCCCCCGGACAGGCAACTCTATGGCTACACCTTC. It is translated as CAWSPPDRQLYGYTF.

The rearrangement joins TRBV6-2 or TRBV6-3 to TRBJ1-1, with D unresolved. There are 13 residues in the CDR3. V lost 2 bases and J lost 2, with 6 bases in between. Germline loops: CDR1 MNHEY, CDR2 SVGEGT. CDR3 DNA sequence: TGTGCCAGCAGTTACCGTACCAACACTGAAGCTTTCTTT. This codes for CASSYRTNTEAFF.

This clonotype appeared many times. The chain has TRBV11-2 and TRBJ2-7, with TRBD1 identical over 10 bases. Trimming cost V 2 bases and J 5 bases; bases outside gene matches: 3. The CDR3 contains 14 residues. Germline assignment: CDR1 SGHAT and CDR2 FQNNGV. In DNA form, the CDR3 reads TGTGCCAGCAGCTTAAGACAGGGGGCCAACGAGCAGTACTTC. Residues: CASSLRQGANEQYF.

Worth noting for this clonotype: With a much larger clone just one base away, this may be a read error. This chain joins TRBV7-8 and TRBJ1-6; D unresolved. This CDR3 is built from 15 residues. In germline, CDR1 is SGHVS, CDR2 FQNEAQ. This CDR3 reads CASSLSGVGNSPRHF. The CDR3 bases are TGTGCCAGCAGCTTATCTGGGGTTGGGAATTCACCCCGCCACTTT. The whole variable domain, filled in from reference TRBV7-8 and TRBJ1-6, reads GAGVSQSPRYKVAKRGQDVALRCDPISGHVSLFWYQQALGQGPEFLTYFQNEAQLDKSGLPSDRFFAERPEGSVSTLKIQRTQQEDSAVYLCASSLSGVGNSPRHFGNGTRLTVT.

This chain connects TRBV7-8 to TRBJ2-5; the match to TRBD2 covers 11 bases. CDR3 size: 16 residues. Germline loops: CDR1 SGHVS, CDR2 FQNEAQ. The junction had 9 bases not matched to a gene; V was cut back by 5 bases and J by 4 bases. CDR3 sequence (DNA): TGTGCCAGCAGCGACTTAGCGGGGGGGCCAGGAGAGACCCAGTACTTC. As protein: CASSDLAGGPGETQYF.

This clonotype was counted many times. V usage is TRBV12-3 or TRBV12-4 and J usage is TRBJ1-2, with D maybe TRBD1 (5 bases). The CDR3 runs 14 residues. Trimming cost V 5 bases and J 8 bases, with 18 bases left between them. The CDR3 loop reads CASSATGTEGGYTF. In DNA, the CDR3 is TGTGCCAGCAGTGCGACCGGGACGGAGGGGGGCTACACCTTC.

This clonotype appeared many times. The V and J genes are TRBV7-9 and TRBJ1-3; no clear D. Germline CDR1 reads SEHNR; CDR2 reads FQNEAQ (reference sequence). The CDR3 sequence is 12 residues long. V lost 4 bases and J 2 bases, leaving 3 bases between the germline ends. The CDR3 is CASSSTGNTIYF. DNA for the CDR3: TGTGCCAGCAGCTCGACTGGAAACACCATATATTTT. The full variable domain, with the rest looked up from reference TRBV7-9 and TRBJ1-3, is DTGVSQNPRHKITKRGQNVTFRCDPISEHNRLYWYRQTLGQGPEFLTYFQNEAQLEKSRLLSDRFSAERPKGSFSTLEIQRTEQGDSAMYLCASSSTGNTIYFGEGSWLTVV.

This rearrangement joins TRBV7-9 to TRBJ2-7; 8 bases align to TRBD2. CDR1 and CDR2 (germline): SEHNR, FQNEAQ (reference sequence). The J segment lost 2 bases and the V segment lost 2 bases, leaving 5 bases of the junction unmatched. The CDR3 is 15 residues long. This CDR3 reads CASSLKLAGAYEQYF. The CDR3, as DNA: TGTGCCAGCAGCTTAAAGCTAGCGGGCGCCTACGAGCAGTACTTC.

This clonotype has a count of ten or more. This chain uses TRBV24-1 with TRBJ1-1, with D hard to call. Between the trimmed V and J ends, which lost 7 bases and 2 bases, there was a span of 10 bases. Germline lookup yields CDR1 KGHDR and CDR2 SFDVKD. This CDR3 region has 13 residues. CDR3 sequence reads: CATSLDGNTEAFF. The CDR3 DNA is TGTGCCACCAGCTTGGACGGAAACACTGAAGCTTTCTTT.

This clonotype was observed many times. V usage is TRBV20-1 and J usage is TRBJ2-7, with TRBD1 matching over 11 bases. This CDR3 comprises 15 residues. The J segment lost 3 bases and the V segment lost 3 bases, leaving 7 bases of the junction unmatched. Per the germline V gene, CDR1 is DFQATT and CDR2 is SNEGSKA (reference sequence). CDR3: CSARPPGTGGYEQYF. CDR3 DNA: TGCAGTGCTAGGCCCCCCGGGACAGGGGGCTACGAGCAGTACTTC.